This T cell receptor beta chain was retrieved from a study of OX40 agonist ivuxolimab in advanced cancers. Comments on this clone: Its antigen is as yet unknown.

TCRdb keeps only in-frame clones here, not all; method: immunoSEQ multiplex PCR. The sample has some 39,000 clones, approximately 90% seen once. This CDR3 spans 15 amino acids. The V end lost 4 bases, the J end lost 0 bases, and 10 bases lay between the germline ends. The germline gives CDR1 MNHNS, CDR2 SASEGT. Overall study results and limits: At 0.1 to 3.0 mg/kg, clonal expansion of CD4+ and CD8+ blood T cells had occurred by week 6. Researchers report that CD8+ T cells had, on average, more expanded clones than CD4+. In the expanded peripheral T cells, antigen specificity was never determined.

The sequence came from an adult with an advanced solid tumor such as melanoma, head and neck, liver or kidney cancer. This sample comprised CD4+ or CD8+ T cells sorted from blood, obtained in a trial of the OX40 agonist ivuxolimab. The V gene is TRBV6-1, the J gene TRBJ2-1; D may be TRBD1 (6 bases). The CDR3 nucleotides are TGTGCCAGCAGTGTGGACAGCGGCTCCTACAATGAGCAGTTCTTC. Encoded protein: CASSVDSGSYNEQFF.